Presented here are 24 T cell receptor beta chains from one specimen sequenced in a study of CD4 T cells in relation to SARS-CoV-2 and coronaviruses. Here immunoSEQ multiplex PCR was the method, and the copy in TCRdb shows in-frame clones only, minus some. This sample carries about 21,000 clones, 74% of them seen once, and the ten largest clones take 12%. The antigens of these receptors remain unknown. CD4+ T cells from unexposed donors were obtained before the COVID-19 pandemic (2011-2018). After 10 to 11 days of culture, CD4+ T cells were isolated. Sequencing used CD4+ T cells from PBMCs, cultured in vitro. Receptors were obtained from a human donor in good health.

The rearrangement uses TRBV5-1 and TRBJ1-1; tentative D call: TRBD1 (6 bases). Germline V lookup: CDR1 SGHRS, CDR2 YFSETQ. CDR3 size: 15 residues. The V end was cut by 0 bases, the J end by 1 base, with 10 bases between. CDR3: CASSLVGRGNTEAFF. CDR3 coding DNA: TGCGCCAGCAGCTTGGTTGGCAGGGGGAACACTGAAGCTTTCTTT.

The V gene is TRBV24-1, the J gene TRBJ2-2, with 8 bases that match TRBD1. The CDR3 has 13 amino acids. CDR1 and CDR2 from the germline V gene are KGHDR and SFDVKD. J was trimmed by 5 bases and V by 9 bases; bases with no gene match: 4. The CDR3 bases are TGTGCCACCCGGACAGGGCCAACCGGGGAGCTGTTTTTT. Amino acid sequence: CATRTGPTGELFF.

This chain links TRBV30 with TRBJ1-1; the D is unclear. This CDR3 has 13 amino acids. CDR1 and CDR2 (germline): GTSNPN, SVGIG (reference sequence). V gave up 1 base and J gave up 2 bases, with 8 bases separating them. The CDR3 DNA reads as TGTGCCTGGAGTGGAGAGGTTAACACTGAAGCTTTCTTT. This sequence encodes CAWSGEVNTEAFF.

V and J are TRBV27 and TRBJ2-1; D not certain. The CDR3 is made up of 13 amino acids. Trimming left V 6 bases short and J 4 bases short, with 10 bases between. Germline V gene sequence: CDR1 MNHEY, CDR2 SMNVEV (reference sequence). The CDR3 DNA is TGTGCCAGCAGCATACTTCGGTACAATGAGCAGTTCTTC. This codes for CASSILRYNEQFF.

This rearrangement joins TRBV3-1 (or the pseudogene TRBV3-2) to TRBJ2-7, with 7 bases identical to TRBD2. The CDR3 totals 16 residues. Trimming at V came to 1 base and at J to 7 bases, leaving 13 bases not matched to a gene. Germline V lookup: CDR1 LGHDT, CDR2 YNNKEL (reference sequence). The DNA for the CDR3 is TGTGCCAGCAGCCAAGGAGGGAGCGGGACGGCCTTTGAGCAGTACTTC. It yields the protein CASSQGGSGTAFEQYF.

On this clone itself: One junction end does not reproduce the germline sequence, and a read error may be involved. V gene TRBV6-5 combines with J gene TRBJ2-5; D is undetermined. Germline values: CDR1 MNHEY, CDR2 SVGAGI. This CDR3 has 14 residues. The CDR3 spells CASRYPGESETQYF. Written as DNA, the CDR3 is TGTGCCAGCCGTTATCCGGGCGAGAGCGAGACCCAGTACTTC.

The chain combines TRBV2 with TRBJ2-1; D uncertain. Per the germline V gene, CDR1 is SNHLY and CDR2 is FYNNEI. V was shortened by 4 bases and J by 4 bases, with 8 bases between the two germline ends. CDR3 length: 13 amino acids. CDR3 DNA sequence: TGTGCCAGCAGTGGGGATCCATACAATGAGCAGTTCTTC. Translating gives CASSGDPYNEQFF.

Only a few counts were recorded for this clone. The chain employs TRBV27 and TRBJ1-2; D remains ambiguous. The CDR3 has 14 amino acids. CDR1 MNHEY and CDR2 SMNVEV come from the germline V gene (reference sequence). V lost 6 bases, J lost 8 bases, and 19 bases lay in between. The DNA of the CDR3 is TGTGCCAGCAGCAAACAAGGAGCGGTTCGCGGCTACACCTTC. This encodes CASSKQGAVRGYTF.

The genes are TRBV5-5 and TRBJ1-1; maybe TRBD1 (5 bases). This CDR3 is 14 amino acids long. The germline V gene has CDR1 SGHKS and CDR2 YYEKEE (reference sequence). Trimming took off 0 bases at V and 3 bases at J, with 9 bases between the two ends. The CDR3 sequence is CASSLVSRDTEAFF. Here the CDR3 DNA reads TGTGCCAGCAGCTTGGTCTCCAGGGACACTGAAGCTTTCTTT.

The chain carries TRBV5-5 and TRBJ1-1, with TRBD1 matching 10 bases. CDR3 length: 16 amino acids. The V gene's germline CDR1 is SGHKS and CDR2 YYEKEE (reference sequence). The junction had 8 bases not matched to a gene; V was cut back by 0 bases and J by 6 bases. The CDR3 DNA reads TGTGCCAGCAGCTTGGCCGCGGGACAGGGGTGGGCTGAAGCTTTCTTT. Protein sequence: CASSLAAGQGWAEAFF.

CDR3 bases: TGCGCCAGCAGCTTAGGTCCAGAGACCCAGTACTTC. Its translation is CASSLGPETQYF. The V gene is TRBV5-1, the J gene TRBJ2-5, with D uncertain. This CDR3 region has 12 residues. Germline loops: CDR1 SGHRS, CDR2 YFSETQ. V shed 2 bases and J shed 4 bases, with 6 bases lying between them.

The chain joins TRBV28 to TRBJ2-5; the match to TRBD2 covers 7 bases. The J segment lost 5 bases and the V segment lost 2 bases, leaving 8 bases of the junction unmatched. CDR3 length equals 15 residues. Per the germline V gene, CDR1 is MDHEN and CDR2 is SYDVKM. CDR3 coding DNA: TGTGCCAGCAGTTTACTACGGGGAGGGGTGGAGACCCAGTACTTC. Protein sequence: CASSLLRGGVETQYF.

This chain links TRBV7-3 with TRBJ2-1; 7 bases map to TRBD2. The J segment lost 5 bases and the V segment lost 6 bases, leaving 10 bases of the junction unmatched. The CDR3 length is 15 residues. Germline CDR1 is SGHTA and CDR2 is FQGTGA. The CDR3 coding sequence is TGTGCCAGCAGTCTCGGGGGACTATCGAACAATGAGCAGTTCTTC. Encoded protein: CASSLGGLSNNEQFF.

The chain combines TRBV20-1 with TRBJ2-1, with 7 bases matching TRBD2. V dropped 3 bases and J dropped 6; count of bases not matched to a gene: 8. The germline CDR1 and CDR2 sequences are DFQATT and SNEGSKA (reference sequence). The CDR3 runs to 14 residues. The CDR3 DNA follows: TGCAGTGCTAGTTTCTGGGAGGGAGCCAATGAGCAGTTCTTC. Translated: CSASFWEGANEQFF.

This clone was counted a single time. The chain uses TRBV18 and TRBJ2-7; 8 bases map to TRBD2. Trimming took 3 bases from V and 2 from J; bases not matched to a gene: 15. This CDR3 region has 18 residues. The germline V gene encodes CDR1 KGHSH and CDR2 LQKENI. The CDR3 DNA is TGTGCCAGCTCACCCCGATTACTAGCGGAAATACTCCCCTACGAGCAGTACTTC. Residues: CASSPRLLAEILPYEQYF.

The chain employs TRBV19 and TRBJ2-4; TRBD2 matches 7 bases. Trimming removed 4 bases from V and 0 bases from J; junction bases left unmatched: 9. The CDR3 covers 17 residues. Germline lookup yields CDR1 LNHDA and CDR2 SQIVND (reference sequence). The CDR3 nucleotides read TGTGCCAGTAGTACTGGGGGGGTACATCTAGCCAAAAACATTCAGTACTTC. This gives the protein CASSTGGVHLAKNIQYF. Based on the CDR3 plus reference TRBV19 and TRBJ2-4, the full variable domain is DGGITQSPKYLFRKEGQNVTLSCEQNLNHDAMYWYRQDPGQGLRLIYYSQIVNDFQKGDIAEGYSVSREKKESFPLTVTSAQKNPTAFYLCASSTGGVHLAKNIQYFGAGTRLSVL.

The genes are TRBV28 and TRBJ2-1; 11 nucleotides line up with TRBD2. Per germline, CDR1 MDHEN and CDR2 SYDVKM. This CDR3 has 17 amino acids. V shed 5 bases, J shed 4 bases, and the junction held 10 bases outside the gene matches. The CDR3 protein is CASSATGLAGVYNEQFF. CDR3 in DNA: TGTGCCAGCAGTGCGACAGGACTAGCGGGCGTGTACAATGAGCAGTTCTTC.

The chain has TRBV7-7 and TRBJ2-2; TRBD2 aligns across 8 bases. Germline CDR1 and CDR2: SSHAT and FNYEAQ (reference sequence). Germline trimming cut 5 bases from V and 7 bases from J; bases unmatched to any gene: 9. The CDR3 has 15 residues. This CDR3 reads CASSPKTSVYGELFF. The CDR3 DNA reads as TGTGCCAGCAGCCCGAAGACTAGCGTGTACGGGGAGCTGTTTTTT.

This clone has only one observation. The chain couples TRBV7-9 to TRBJ1-2; 7 bases are shared with TRBD1. The CDR3 covers 14 residues. The germline V gene has CDR1 SEHNR and CDR2 FQNEAQ (reference sequence). The J segment lost 10 bases and the V segment lost 5 bases, leaving 13 bases of the junction unmatched. This chain's CDR3 is CASSPDRFEGLYTF. DNA of the CDR3: TGTGCCAGCAGCCCGGACAGGTTTGAAGGTCTCTACACCTTC.

The rearrangement joins TRBV5-8 to TRBJ1-5, with D perhaps matching TRBD1 (5 bases). Per the germline V gene, CDR1 is SGHTS and CDR2 is YDEGEE. Trimming stripped 4 bases from V and 2 bases from J, with 16 bases between. This CDR3 is built from 16 residues. CDR3 sequence: CASSPTLSGGNQPQHF. CDR3 bases: TGTGCCAGCAGCCCCACCCTATCGGGGGGCAATCAGCCCCAGCATTTT.

This clone was recorded a few times. The genes are TRBV24-1 and TRBJ2-2, with 9 bases fitting TRBD2. Germline V lookup: CDR1 KGHDR, CDR2 SFDVKD. The length of the CDR3 is 15 residues. V gave up 5 bases and J gave up 4 bases; unmatched junction bases: 4. The CDR3 nucleotides read TGTGCCACCAGTGTAGCGGGAGCAGGCACCGGGGAGCTGTTTTTT. As protein: CATSVAGAGTGELFF.

The chain links TRBV15 to TRBJ2-4; D possibly corresponds to TRBD1 (5 bases). Between the trimmed V and J ends, which lost 2 bases and 5 bases, there was a span of 10 bases. The CDR3 is 14 amino acids. CDR1 is LNHNV and CDR2 is YYDKDF in the germline V gene (reference sequence). CDR3 bases: TGTGCCACCAGCAGACCAGGGTCCGAAAACATTCAGTACTTC. Its translation is CATSRPGSENIQYF.

As for this clone: A junction end diverges from the germline sequence, so it may reflect a read error. This chain uses TRBV20-1 with TRBJ1-4; 9 bases match TRBD1. The CDR3 is made up of 15 amino acids. Germline V gives CDR1 DFQATT, CDR2 SNEGSKA (reference sequence). CDR3 region: CSASPGTGTSEKLFF. CDR3 nucleotide sequence: TGCAGTGCTAGTCCCGGGACAGGGACTAGTGAAAAACTGTTTTTT.

The chain is built from TRBV18 and TRBJ1-2; D not certain. Trimming pared 0 bases from V and 4 bases from J, leaving 12 bases between. The CDR3 consists of 15 residues. Per the germline V gene, CDR1 is KGHSH and CDR2 is LQKENI. In nucleotides, the CDR3 is TGTGCCAGCTCACCACCGAGAGGAGACTTCTATGGCTACACCTTC. Its protein product is CASSPPRGDFYGYTF.